This TCR beta chain was obtained from a study of tumor-infiltrating lymphocytes in primary liver carcinoma (dated by TCRdb to the late 2010s). For context, the study as a whole: Of the five patients (three men and two women, aged 30 to 69 years), four had hepatocellular carcinoma and one had combined HCC and intrahepatic cholangiocarcinoma. The five patients had tumors staged T1-T3 N0M0, with maximum diameters ranging from roughly 4.2 to 10 cm. Samples yielded roughly 3.65 to 7.13 million productive TCRbeta reads; read depth did not differ significantly between tissue types. For each liver tumor, the study sampled five regions along with adjacent normal tissue and blood, and applied TCRbeta repertoire sequencing, expression microarrays and whole-exome sequencing. A total of about 35 specimens from 5 patients, comprising some 25 tumor regions, 5 adjacent noncancerous liver tissues and 5 peripheral blood samples, were covered by TCRbeta repertoire sequencing. The roughly 27 tumor region samples were profiled with Agilent mRNA microarrays so that TCRbeta repertoire diversity could be related to the local molecular phenotype. Technical replicate repertoires showed high reproducibility, with mean shared-clone rates about 0.86 and correlation coefficients above 0.98. Broader findings and caveats from the paper: Because the samples were bulk and unsorted, CD4+ and CD8+ T cell repertoires could not be compared. Pairs of tumor regions showed greater repertoire overlap (mean around 36%) than tumor-adjacent pairs (around 17%) or tumor-blood pairs (approximately 15%), which is consistent with antigen-driven expansion. Only about 8-25% of top clones were found in all five regions of a tumor, suggesting spatial heterogeneity of tumor-infiltrating T cells. Compared with blood, tumors had a significantly larger share of the repertoire taken up by the top 250 clones (p = 0.039). Only five patients were included in the study, and the authors note that the findings should be validated in a larger study. Only the TCR beta chain was sequenced, so true repertoire diversity is likely underestimated because unpaired alpha chains were not captured.

CDR1 and CDR2 were assigned from the germline V gene (reference sequence) as GTSNPN and SVGIG. A distance of 23 bases separates the germline ends of V and J, which lose 2 bases and 10 bases respectively. From the cysteine through the phenylalanine, the CDR3 covers 16 amino acids. CDR3 DNA is the only sequence kept; it has 48 bases, read in frame from the first base. Note on this clonotype: No antigen is known for it. A much larger clone differs by one base, so this may be a read error.

Using a constant-region primer and ProtoScript II reverse transcriptase, TCRbeta-specific cDNA was reverse-transcribed from roughly 460 ng total RNA. Three nested multiplex PCR rounds, following a slightly modified ARM-PCR procedure, were used to build the TCRbeta libraries. Each of the first two PCR rounds ran for approximately 9 cycles using multiplex TRBV1-TRBV30 forward primers together with a Cbeta reverse primer. Sample barcodes and Illumina adapters were added in a final 25-cycle PCR with Deep VentR polymerase. Before sequencing, amplicons of 200-500 bp were gel-purified using a QIAquick gel extraction kit. TCRbeta amplicons were sequenced on an Illumina HiSeq 2500 with 250-bp paired-end reads. In the original analysis: To recover full CDR3 sequences, reads were quality-trimmed using Trimmomatic v0.33 and paired reads were then merged using FLASH v1.2.11. MiGEC v1.2.1b assigned V, D and J germline segments to the rearranged TCRbeta sequences. Clonotype statistics, along with Shannon-Wiener diversity indices, were calculated using VDJtools v1.0.0. To reduce sampling bias, subsequent analyses other than the diversity analysis used only the 250 most abundant clonotypes in each sample. In-frame beta chains were kept once TCRdb had trimmed the public reads at Q25 with fastp and called clones with MiXCR. Entries are consolidated by CDR3 protein sequence, retaining the most common genes and DNA. None of the V and J calls come from the authors' own analysis; TCRdb made them. Counted in this sample were tens of thousands of distinct CDR3 sequences; 72% of them appeared once. The ten largest clones take up approximately 20% of the sample.

Total RNA and DNA were co-extracted from about 19-30 mg of bulk tissue with the AllPrep DNA/RNA mini kit, without cell sorting. Between late 2015 and early 2016, 4 to 6 patients in China with histopathologically diagnosed primary liver carcinoma had surgical resection. Chronic HBV infection was present in the patients, and the patients were treatment-naive at sampling. Five spatially separated regions were sampled per tumor: superior, inferior, left-lateral and right-lateral poles, plus the tumor centre. More than 85% viable tumor cells were found by histology in every tumor sample. Fresh tumor and adjacent tissue pieces were bisected, with one half stored in RNAlater at -80 degrees C and the other half sent for histology.

This clonotype was sampled from a man aged 35 to 55 with primary liver carcinoma and hepatitis B virus infection. What was sequenced was liver tumor tissue from sampling region 1. The meaning of the sample's cell subset or site label: tumor region T1, superior pole. The chain employs TRBV30 and TRBJ2-2, and TRBD2 may be the D gene, going by 6 matching bases. This receptor has the CDR3 CAWSLATAGLLEELFF. The nucleotide sequence reads TGTGCCTGGAGTCTTGCGACTGCGGGGCTTCTCGAGGAGCTGTTTTTT.